This is a list of T cell receptor beta chains from one sample in a study of human T cells and chemical hapten exposure. In TCRdb, the RACE reads were re-called with MiXCR into one record per CDR3 protein. The repertoire consists of 200,000 to 300,000 distinct CDR3 sequences, with around 9.3% occurring once and the leading ten covering approximately 2.3%. This specimen was whole blood, taken in connection with sensitization to the hapten diphenylcyclopropenone (DPC). These receptors all come from a woman aged 40 to 55 with alopecia areata. Some clones in this sample may be carry-over from other donors' samples. Both conserved end residues are part of each CDR3. The D gene is left open where the match is weak. Clone size is given for some rows only: seen once, a few or many times, or a class if the clone is expanded.

d_call,j_call,clone_size,v_call,cdr3_aa,cdr3_nt
.,TRBJ2-2,few,TRBV6-5,CASSYGRGLAGELFF,TGTGCCAGCAGTTATGGGAGAGGATTGGCCGGGGAGCTGTTTTTT
TRBD1,TRBJ2-7,few,TRBV10-3,CAAGTGASYEQYF,TGTGCCGCCGGGACAGGGGCTAGCTACGAGCAGTACTTC
TRBD1,TRBJ2-7,.,TRBV28,CASRRTGGSSYEQYF,TGTGCCAGCAGAAGGACAGGGGGGTCGTCCTACGAGCAGTACTTC
TRBD1,TRBJ1-1,.,TRBV5-1,CASSKGQTMNTEAFF,TGCGCCAGCAGCAAGGGACAGACCATGAACACTGAAGCTTTCTTT
.,TRBJ2-5,.,TRBV7-2,CASSLRLPPSETQYF,TGTGCCAGCAGCTTACGTCTACCCCCTTCGGAGACCCAGTACTTC
TRBD2,TRBJ2-3,.,TRBV7-9,CASSMGLAGVSTQYF,TGTGCCAGCAGTATGGGACTAGCGGGAGTTTCTACGCAGTATTTT
TRBD1,TRBJ2-7,many,TRBV7-2,CASRKQGNEQYF,TGTGCCAGCAGGAAACAGGGGAACGAGCAGTACTTC
TRBD2,TRBJ2-7,many,TRBV15,CATSTGLANYEQYF,TGTGCCACCAGCACGGGACTAGCGAACTACGAGCAGTACTTC
.,TRBJ2-7,.,TRBV27,CASSPKPEAPSGEQYF,TGTGCCAGCAGTCCAAAGCCCGAAGCCCCCTCCGGCGAGCAGTACTTC
TRBD2,TRBJ2-7,.,TRBV7-9,CASSLGLAALREQYF,TGTGCCAGCAGCTTAGGACTAGCGGCCCTGAGGGAGCAGTACTTC
.,TRBJ2-7,few,TRBV7-9,CASSWGLLSYEQYF,TGTGCCAGCAGCTGGGGACTTCTTAGCTACGAGCAGTACTTC
.,TRBJ2-3,.,TRBV27,CASSRRMNTDTQYF,TGTGCCAGCAGTAGAAGGATGAACACAGATACGCAGTATTTT
.,TRBJ2-3,.,TRBV6-5,CASSYSYRRNTDTQYF,TGTGCCAGCAGTTACTCGTACAGGCGGAACACAGATACGCAGTATTTT
TRBD2,TRBJ2-7,few,TRBV5-1,CASSLRLAFSYEQYF,TGCGCCAGCAGCTTGCGACTAGCGTTCTCCTACGAGCAGTACTTC
.,TRBJ2-1,.,TRBV5-1,CASSDDRSRRFF,TGCGCCAGCAGCGACGACAGGTCGAGACGGTTCTTC
.,TRBJ2-7,few,TRBV5-1,CASSFRLPETGSNSYEQYF,TGCGCCAGCAGCTTCCGCCTACCCGAGACAGGATCCAATTCCTACGAGCAGTACTTC
.,TRBJ2-1,many,TRBV6-5,CASSYPRGEQFF,TGTGCCAGCAGTTACCCCCGGGGCGAGCAGTTCTTC
TRBD2,TRBJ2-1,many,TRBV28,CASTSVIAGGYNEQFF,TGTGCCAGCACTTCGGTAATAGCGGGAGGGTACAATGAGCAGTTCTTC
.,TRBJ2-6,.,TRBV6-2/TRBV6-3,CASTPHGSSGANVLTF,TGTGCCAGCACTCCCCACGGATCCTCTGGGGCCAACGTCCTGACTTTC
TRBD1,TRBJ1-3,.,TRBV6-6,CAVTGKLGNTIYF,TGTGCCGTGACAGGGAAGCTCGGAAACACCATATATTTT
TRBD2,TRBJ2-2,.,TRBV20-1,CSAVASGRAGGELFF,TGCAGTGCTGTTGCTAGCGGGAGGGCCGGAGGGGAGCTGTTTTTT
TRBD1,TRBJ2-1,many,TRBV9,CASSVAGGTGPYNEQFF,TGTGCCAGCAGCGTAGCTGGGGGGACAGGGCCCTACAATGAGCAGTTCTTC
.,TRBJ2-1,many,TRBV10-3,CAIRQDNEQFF,TGTGCCATCAGGCAGGACAATGAGCAGTTCTTC
.,TRBJ2-3,many,TRBV6-5,CASRTSQTAGGQYF,TGTGCCAGCAGGACGTCGCAGACTGCCGGGGGGCAGTATTTT
.,TRBJ2-6,.,TRBV5-1,CASSLENSGANVLTF,TGCGCCAGCAGCTTGGAGAACTCTGGGGCCAACGTCCTGACTTTC
TRBD1,TRBJ1-5,.,TRBV6-6,CASAGQLNQPQHF,TGTGCCAGCGCGGGACAGCTCAATCAGCCCCAGCATTTT